This T cell receptor (beta chain) was profiled in a study of CD8 T cells in ankylosing spondylitis. V lost 4 bases and J 0 bases, leaving 11 bases between the germline ends. Germline V gives CDR1 SGHNT, CDR2 YYREEE (reference sequence). This CDR3 is built from 14 residues. Study conclusions and caveats: Enrichment of disease-linked clones was reportedly significant in matched ankylosing spondylitis synovial fluid. Within ankylosing spondylitis blood, a TCR beta motif made up of fewer than ten highly homologous variants appeared to be characteristic.

It was by quantitative 5'-RACE with molecular barcodes that TCR beta libraries were made. TCRdb re-derived calls from the 5' RACE reads in MiXCR, one entry per CDR3 protein. The sample has around 150,000 distinct CDR3 sequences, about 18% seen once; the top ten hold 7.8%. Of note for this clonotype: Its cognate antigen is unknown.

The receptor was isolated from a male donor with ankylosing spondylitis or in good health (not recorded which). The V gene is TRBV5-4, the J gene TRBJ2-7; weak D call: TRBD1 (5 bases). The specimen was blood, either unsorted or a sorted T cell fraction (not recorded which). CDR3 bases: TGTGCCAGCAGCCGACAGCGCGACTCCTACGAGCAGTACTTC. It translates to CASSRQRDSYEQYF.